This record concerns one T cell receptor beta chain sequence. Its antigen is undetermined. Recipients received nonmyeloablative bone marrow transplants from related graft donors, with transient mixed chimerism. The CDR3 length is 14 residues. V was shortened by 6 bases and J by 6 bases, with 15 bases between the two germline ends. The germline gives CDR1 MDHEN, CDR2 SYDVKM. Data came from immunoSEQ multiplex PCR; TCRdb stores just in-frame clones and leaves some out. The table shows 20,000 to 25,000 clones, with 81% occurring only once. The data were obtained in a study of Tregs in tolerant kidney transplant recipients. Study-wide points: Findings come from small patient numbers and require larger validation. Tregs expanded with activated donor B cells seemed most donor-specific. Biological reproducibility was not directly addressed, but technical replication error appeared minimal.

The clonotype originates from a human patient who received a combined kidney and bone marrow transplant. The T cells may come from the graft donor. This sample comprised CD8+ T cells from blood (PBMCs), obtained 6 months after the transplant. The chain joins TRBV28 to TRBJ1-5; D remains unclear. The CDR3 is CASRIEGATQPQHF. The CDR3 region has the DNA TGTGCCAGCAGGATAGAGGGCGCGACTCAGCCCCAGCATTTT.